The source of this T cell receptor beta chain is a study of T cells in Graves' hyperthyroidism and ophthalmopathy (dated by TCRdb to the late 2010s). In terms of the full investigation: Peripheral blood was collected at initial diagnosis, before any treatment. A discovery cohort of about a hundred patients, approximately 45 with Graves' ophthalmopathy and under 60 with stable Graves' hyperthyroidism, was used to find distinguishing TCR V-J signatures. Prospective prediction of ophthalmopathy was tested in an independent validation cohort of some 20 hyperthyroidism patients and around 16 patients who later progressed to ophthalmopathy. The approximately 98 discovery patients were randomly divided into training and test sets at a 7:3 ratio. In over five Graves' hyperthyroidism patients, the study also compared T-cell repertoires from thyroid tissue with T-cell repertoires from blood. After blood sampling, hyperthyroidism patients were treated with methimazole at a starting dose of 30 mg daily, and ophthalmopathy patients were treated with high-dose intravenous methylprednisolone. TCR Vbeta CDR3 sequencing of fewer than 150 peripheral blood samples (fewer than 45 ophthalmopathy, about 74 hyperthyroidism and some 17 progressor patients) is reported in the paper.

TCR beta CDR3 regions were amplified from RNA transcripts. A first-round RT-PCR of the TCR CDR3 used the HTBI primer set with the Qiagen OneStep RT-PCR kit. A second multiplex PCR round built the libraries, followed by size selection and purification. Paired-end sequencing of the libraries was performed with 100 bp reads on an Illumina HiSeq2000. Per the authors' processing: Raw data were processed with SOAPnuke, discarding reads with adapters, uncalled bases, mean Phred below 15, or no exact constant-primer or identifier match. COPE v1.2.5 was used to merge the high-quality paired reads, and each unique nucleotide sequence was defined as a clonotype. MiTCR v1.1 was used to align clonotypes to the IMGT TRBV, TRBD and TRBJ reference segments. Analysis was restricted to V-J combinations with a frequency above 0.0001, which covered roughly 99% of repertoires. A TCS score was defined as the ratio between F50 (clonal expansion) and ExV (chaos), using BLOSUM62-based TCRdist between CDR3 peptides within each V-J. Welch's t-statistics and random forest reduced roughly 500 V-J features to 13, which were used in a naive Bayes classifier (R e1071). TCRdb reprocessing: public reads trimmed at Q25 with fastp, clones called with MiXCR, in-frame beta chains kept. All rows with the same CDR3 protein become a single entry with the most common DNA and genes. The V and J calls follow TCRdb's processing rather than the paper's. For this sample the table gives around 540,000 distinct CDR3 sequences, of which around 15% were detected only once. The ten largest clones represent roughly 29% of the sample.

Concerning this clonotype itself: Its antigen is unknown. Base quality data are lacking; no much larger clone is found one base away.

In the ophthalmopathy patients, disease was moderately to severely active, with a Clinical Activity Score of 3 or more, a NOSPECS grade of 4 or more, and a duration of less than 3 months. Exclusion was applied to patients with uncontrolled infections, other autoimmune diseases, pregnancy or lactation. Diagnoses were based on clinical symptoms, serum thyroxine and TRAb, thyroid ultrasound and orbital computed tomography. Ficoll-Paque density gradient centrifugation was used to isolate PBMCs from 10 ml of fresh peripheral blood. Trizol reagent was used to extract total RNA, and RNA quality was then checked on an Agilent 2100 Bioanalyzer. Overall study results and their limits: In validation, progression to ophthalmopathy was predicted by the model with around 70% sensitivity and roughly 76% specificity, a median of roughly six months before onset. Sample size was not statistically predetermined, and blinding of investigators to group allocation was not performed. Most expanded thyroid clonotypes (frequency above 0.001) were also detected in blood, suggesting blood repertoires may reflect thyroid immune responses. A model built on a 13 V-J signature distinguished ophthalmopathy from stable hyperthyroidism, reaching roughly 88% sensitivity and about 81% specificity in cross-validation and 80%/75% in testing.

Sequenced: blood. This sequence originates from a woman aged 25 to 39 with Graves' ophthalmopathy.

The DNA sequence is given as TGTGCCACCAGTGACCGAGGGACGGATACGGCCAATGAGCAGTTCTTC. Its translation reads: CATSDRGTDTANEQFF. The rearrangement joined TRBV24-1 to TRBJ2-1; the D gene is perhaps TRBD1 or TRBD2, as each covers 5 bases. V is pared back by 4 bases and J by 6 bases, with 18 bases lying between the germline termini. Including cysteine and phenylalanine, the CDR3 has 16 amino acids. Only the CDR3 DNA stays, 48 bases, in frame from base 1. The germline V gene supplies CDR1 KGHDR and CDR2 SFDVKD.